This T cell receptor beta chain derives from a study of T cell repertoires in cytomegalovirus infection. Study context: Newly reported HLA-C-restricted and thoroughly characterized HLA-B-restricted CMV epitopes were employed. In public TCR beta signatures, there were indications of both CMV infection and matching HLA type.

The study, taken as a whole, reports: The response measured ex vivo was dominated by TCR beta clonotypes (HLA-C-restricted and CMV-specific). The study identified carriers of CMV plus the relevant HLA from cumulative public TCR beta family frequency.

Comments on this clonotype: As yet, its antigen is unknown.

TCRdb itself ran the reads through MiXCR, one entry per CDR3 protein. The sample holds around 900,000 distinct CDR3 sequences, 25% to 40% seen once. CDR3 length equals 16 residues. V was clipped by 5 bases and J by 4 bases; unmatched bases: 10. Looked up from germline, CDR1 is MNHEY and CDR2 is SMNVEV (reference sequence). The TCR originated in a human donor in good health (CMV status not recorded). Some clones in this sample may be carry-over from other donors' samples. The sequences come from cultured CD8+ T cells from PBMCs, collected from culture after CMV antigen stimulation. V and J are TRBV27 and TRBJ2-3; 9 nucleotides align to TRBD2. Here the CDR3 reads CASSRWASGASDTQYF. The CDR3 bases are TGTGCCAGCAGTAGATGGGCTAGCGGGGCGTCAGATACGCAGTATTTT.